This T cell receptor (beta chain) was profiled in a study of identical twins. The CDR3 runs 15 residues. Germline loops: CDR1 MNHEY, CDR2 SVGAGI. V was cut by 4 bases and J by 2 bases, with 15 bases left in between. TCRdb redid the calling of the 5' RACE reads with MiXCR, one entry per CDR3 protein. Of hundreds of thousands of distinct CDR3 sequences listed, 18% were seen once; the top ten hold around 13%. These same data were also listed under a study on T cells expressing NK-cell markers. This second study notes: Uncertainty persisted over the HCMV specificity of expanded NKG2C+ T cell clones.

Sequencing was performed on PBMCs. The V and J genes are TRBV6-5 and TRBJ2-7; TRBD1 is a possible D gene (5 bases). The receptor was isolated from a woman aged 18 to 35 in good health. In DNA, the CDR3 is TGTGCCAGCAGTTTTAGCCGTGACAGCACCTACGAGCAGTACTTC. Residues: CASSFSRDSTYEQYF.